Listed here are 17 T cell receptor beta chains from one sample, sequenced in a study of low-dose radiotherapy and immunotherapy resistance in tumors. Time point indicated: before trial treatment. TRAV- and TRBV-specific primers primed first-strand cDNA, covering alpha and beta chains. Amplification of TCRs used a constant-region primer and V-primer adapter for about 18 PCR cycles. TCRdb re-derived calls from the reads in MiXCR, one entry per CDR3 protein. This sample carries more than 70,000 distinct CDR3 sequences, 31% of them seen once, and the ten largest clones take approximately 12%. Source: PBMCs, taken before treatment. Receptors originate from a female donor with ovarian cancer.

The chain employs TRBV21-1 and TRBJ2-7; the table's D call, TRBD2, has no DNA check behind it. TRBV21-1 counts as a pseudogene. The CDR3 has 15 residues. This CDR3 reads CASSKGAGRADEQYF. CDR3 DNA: TGTGCCAGCAGCAAAGGAGCCGGGAGGGCCGACGAGCAGTACTTC.

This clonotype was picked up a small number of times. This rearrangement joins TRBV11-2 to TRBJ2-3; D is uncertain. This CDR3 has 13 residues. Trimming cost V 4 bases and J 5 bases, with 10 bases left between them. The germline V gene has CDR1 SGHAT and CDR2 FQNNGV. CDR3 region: CASSSSYGDTQYF. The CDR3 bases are TGTGCCAGCAGCTCTTCATACGGAGATACGCAGTATTTT.

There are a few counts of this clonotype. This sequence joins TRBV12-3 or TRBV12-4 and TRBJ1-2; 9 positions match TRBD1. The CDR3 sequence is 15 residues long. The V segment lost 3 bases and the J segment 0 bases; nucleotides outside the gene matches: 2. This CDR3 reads CASSFGQGPNYGYTF. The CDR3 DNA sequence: TGTGCCAGCAGTTTCGGACAGGGGCCTAACTATGGCTACACCTTC.

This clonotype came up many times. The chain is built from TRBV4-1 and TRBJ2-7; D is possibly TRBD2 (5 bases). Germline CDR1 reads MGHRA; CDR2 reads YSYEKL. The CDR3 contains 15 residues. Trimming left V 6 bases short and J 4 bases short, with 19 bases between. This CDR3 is CASRSRPWGDYEQYF. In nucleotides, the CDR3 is TGCGCCAGCAGGAGCCGGCCCTGGGGAGATTACGAGCAGTACTTC.

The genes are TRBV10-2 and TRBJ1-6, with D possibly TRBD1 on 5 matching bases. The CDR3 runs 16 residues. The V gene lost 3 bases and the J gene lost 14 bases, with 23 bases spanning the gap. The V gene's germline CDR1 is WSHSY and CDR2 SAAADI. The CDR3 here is CASSEPYRGVSGSLHF. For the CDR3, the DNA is TGCGCCAGCAGTGAACCTTATCGGGGGGTCTCGGGATCCCTCCACTTT.

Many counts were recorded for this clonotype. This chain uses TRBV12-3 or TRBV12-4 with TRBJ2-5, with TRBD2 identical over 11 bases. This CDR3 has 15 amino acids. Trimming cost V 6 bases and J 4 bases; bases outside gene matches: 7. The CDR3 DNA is TGTGCCAGCAGGGTAGCGGGAGGGGGGGCAGAGACCCAGTACTTC. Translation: CASRVAGGGAETQYF.

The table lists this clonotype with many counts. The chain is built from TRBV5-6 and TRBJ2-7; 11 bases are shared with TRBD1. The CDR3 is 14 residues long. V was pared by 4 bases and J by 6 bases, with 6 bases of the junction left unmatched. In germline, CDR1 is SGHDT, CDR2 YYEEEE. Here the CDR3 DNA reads TGTGCCAGCAGCCCCGGGACAGGGGGGCGCGAGCAGTACTTC. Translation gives CASSPGTGGREQYF.

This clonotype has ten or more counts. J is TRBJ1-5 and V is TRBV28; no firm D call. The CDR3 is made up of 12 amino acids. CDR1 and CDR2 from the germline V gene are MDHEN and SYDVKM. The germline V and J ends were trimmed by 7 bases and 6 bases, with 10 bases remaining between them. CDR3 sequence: CASTASTQPQHF. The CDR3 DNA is TGTGCCAGCACCGCCTCGACTCAGCCCCAGCATTTT.

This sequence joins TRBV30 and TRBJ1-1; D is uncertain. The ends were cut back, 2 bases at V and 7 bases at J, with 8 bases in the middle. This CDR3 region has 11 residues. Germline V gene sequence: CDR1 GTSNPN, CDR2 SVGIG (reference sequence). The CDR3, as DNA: TGTGCCTGGAGTAAGGGCATTGAAGCTTTCTTT. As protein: CAWSKGIEAFF.

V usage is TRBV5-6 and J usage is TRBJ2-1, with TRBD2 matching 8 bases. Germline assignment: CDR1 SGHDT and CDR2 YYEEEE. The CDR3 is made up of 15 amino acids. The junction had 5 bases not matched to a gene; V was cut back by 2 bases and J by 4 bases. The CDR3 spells CASSFGLAAYNEQFF. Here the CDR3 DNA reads TGTGCCAGCAGCTTCGGACTAGCAGCTTACAATGAGCAGTTCTTC.

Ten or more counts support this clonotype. For the CDR3, the DNA is TGTGCCAGCAGATCCTCGGGACAGGGATGGTACGGGAACACTGAAGCTTTCTTT. Its translation is CASRSSGQGWYGNTEAFF. V usage is TRBV7-8 and J usage is TRBJ1-1, with 9 positions matching TRBD1. The junction had 15 bases not matched to a gene; V was cut back by 6 bases and J by 1 base. CDR3 length: 18 amino acids. CDR1 is SGHVS, CDR2 FQNEAQ, per germline.

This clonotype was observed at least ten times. DNA of the CDR3: TGCGCCAGCATCCCGGAGGGGGATACGCAGTATTTT. It codes for CASIPEGDTQYF. The rearrangement joins TRBV5-1 to TRBJ2-3; possible D gene TRBD2, 6 bases. Looked up from germline, CDR1 is SGHRS and CDR2 is YFSETQ. The length of the CDR3 is 12 residues. Between the trimmed V and J ends, which lost 6 bases and 6 bases, there was a span of 11 bases. The entire variable domain, with the rest obtained from reference TRBV5-1 and TRBJ2-3, is as follows: KAGVTQTPRYLIKTRGQQVTLSCSPISGHRSVSWYQQTPGQGLQFLFEYFSETQRNKGNFPGRFSGRQFSNSRSEMNVSTLELGDSALYLCASIPEGDTQYFGPGTRLTVL.

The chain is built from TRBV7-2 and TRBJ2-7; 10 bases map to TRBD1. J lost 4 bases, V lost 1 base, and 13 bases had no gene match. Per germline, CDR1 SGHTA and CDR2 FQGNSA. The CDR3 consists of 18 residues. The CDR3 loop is CASSLGGKRTGGYYEQYF. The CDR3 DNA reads TGTGCCAGCAGCTTAGGAGGGAAGAGGACAGGGGGTTATTACGAGCAGTACTTC.

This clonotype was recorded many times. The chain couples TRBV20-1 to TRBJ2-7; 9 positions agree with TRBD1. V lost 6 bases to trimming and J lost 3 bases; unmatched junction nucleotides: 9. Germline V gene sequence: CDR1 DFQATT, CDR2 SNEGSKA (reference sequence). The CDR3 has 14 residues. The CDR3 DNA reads TGCAGTGCCCAGGGACAGGGAAGTTTCTACGAGCAGTACTTC. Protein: CSAQGQGSFYEQYF.

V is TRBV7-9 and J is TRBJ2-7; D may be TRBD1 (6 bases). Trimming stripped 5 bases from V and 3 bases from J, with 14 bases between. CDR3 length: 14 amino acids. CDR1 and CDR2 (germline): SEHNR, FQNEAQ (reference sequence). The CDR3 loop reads CASSPPQGNYEQYF. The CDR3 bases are TGTGCCAGCAGCCCTCCCCAGGGGAACTACGAGCAGTACTTC.

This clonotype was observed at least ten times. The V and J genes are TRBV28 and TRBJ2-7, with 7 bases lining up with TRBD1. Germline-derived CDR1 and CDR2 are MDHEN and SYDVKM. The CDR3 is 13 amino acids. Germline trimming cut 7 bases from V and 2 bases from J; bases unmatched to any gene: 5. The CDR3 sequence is CASNNRGPYEQYF. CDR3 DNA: TGTGCCAGCAATAACAGGGGCCCCTACGAGCAGTACTTC.

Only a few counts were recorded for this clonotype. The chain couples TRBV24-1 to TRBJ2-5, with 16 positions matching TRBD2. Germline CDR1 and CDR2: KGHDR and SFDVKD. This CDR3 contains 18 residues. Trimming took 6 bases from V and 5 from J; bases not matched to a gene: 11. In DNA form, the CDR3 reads TGTGCCACCAGTACGGGACTAGCGGGAGGGCCGTCTGGCGAGACCCAGTACTTC. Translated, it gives CATSTGLAGGPSGETQYF.